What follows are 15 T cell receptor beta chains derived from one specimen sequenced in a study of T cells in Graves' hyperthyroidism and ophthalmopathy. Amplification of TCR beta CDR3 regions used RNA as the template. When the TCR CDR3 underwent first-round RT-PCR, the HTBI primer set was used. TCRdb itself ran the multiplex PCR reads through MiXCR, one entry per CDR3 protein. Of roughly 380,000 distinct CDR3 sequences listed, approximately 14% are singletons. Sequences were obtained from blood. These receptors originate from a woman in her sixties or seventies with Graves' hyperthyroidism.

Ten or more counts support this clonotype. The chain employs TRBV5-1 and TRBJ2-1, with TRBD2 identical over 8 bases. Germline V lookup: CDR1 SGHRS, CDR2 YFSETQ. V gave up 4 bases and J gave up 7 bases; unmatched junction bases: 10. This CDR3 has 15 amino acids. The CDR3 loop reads CASSPGGTTTNEQFF. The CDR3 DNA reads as TGCGCCAGCAGCCCGGGGGGGACGACCACAAATGAGCAGTTCTTC. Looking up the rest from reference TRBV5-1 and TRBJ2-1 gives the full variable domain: KAGVTQTPRYLIKTRGQQVTLSCSPISGHRSVSWYQQTPGQGLQFLFEYFSETQRNKGNFPGRFSGRQFSNSRSEMNVSTLELGDSALYLCASSPGGTTTNEQFFGPGTRLTVL.

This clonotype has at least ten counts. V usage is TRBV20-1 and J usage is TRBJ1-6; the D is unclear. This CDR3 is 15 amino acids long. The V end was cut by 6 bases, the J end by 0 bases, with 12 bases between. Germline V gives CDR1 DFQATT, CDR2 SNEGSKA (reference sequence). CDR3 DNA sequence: TGCAGTGCGGGATTAGGGAGCTCCTATAATTCACCCCTCCACTTT. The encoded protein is CSAGLGSSYNSPLHF.

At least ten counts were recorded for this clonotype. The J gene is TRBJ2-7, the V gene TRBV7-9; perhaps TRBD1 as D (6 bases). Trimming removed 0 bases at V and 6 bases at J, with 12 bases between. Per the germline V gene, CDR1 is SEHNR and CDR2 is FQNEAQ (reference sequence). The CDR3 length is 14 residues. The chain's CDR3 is CASSLAEGHSEQYF. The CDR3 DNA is TGTGCCAGCAGCTTAGCTGAGGGACACTCCGAGCAGTACTTC.

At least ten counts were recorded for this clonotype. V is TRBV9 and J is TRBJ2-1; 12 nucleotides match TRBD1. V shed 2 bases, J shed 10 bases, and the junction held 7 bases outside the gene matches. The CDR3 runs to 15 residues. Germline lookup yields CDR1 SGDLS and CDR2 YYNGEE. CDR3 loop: CASSVRDRGQWEQFF. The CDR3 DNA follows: TGTGCCAGCAGCGTTCGGGACAGGGGGCAGTGGGAGCAGTTCTTC.

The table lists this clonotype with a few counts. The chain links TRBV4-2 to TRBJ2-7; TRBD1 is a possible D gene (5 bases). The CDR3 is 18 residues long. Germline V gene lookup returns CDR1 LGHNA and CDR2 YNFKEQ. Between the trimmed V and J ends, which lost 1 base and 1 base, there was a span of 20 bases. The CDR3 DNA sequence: TGTGCCAGCAGCCAAGTAGCCCTAGGGGCGGTCCCTTCCTACGAGCAGTACTTC. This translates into CASSQVALGAVPSYEQYF.

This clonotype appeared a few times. The CDR3, as DNA: TGCAGCGTCGGGACTAGCGGGAGGGCCAGAGAGCAGTTCTTC. It is translated as CSVGTSGRAREQFF. This chain joins TRBV29-1 and TRBJ2-1, with TRBD2 matching 16 bases. In germline, CDR1 is SQVTM, CDR2 ANQGSEA. With 6 bases clipped from V and 10 bases from J, the junction kept 6 bases outside the gene matches. The CDR3 totals 14 residues.

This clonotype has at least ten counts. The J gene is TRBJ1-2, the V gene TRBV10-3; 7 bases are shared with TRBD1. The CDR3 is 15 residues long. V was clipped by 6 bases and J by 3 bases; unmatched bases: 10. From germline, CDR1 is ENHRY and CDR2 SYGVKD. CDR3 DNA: TGTGCCATCAGAGACGGGACAGAGGCTCACTATGGCTACACCTTC. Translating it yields CAIRDGTEAHYGYTF.

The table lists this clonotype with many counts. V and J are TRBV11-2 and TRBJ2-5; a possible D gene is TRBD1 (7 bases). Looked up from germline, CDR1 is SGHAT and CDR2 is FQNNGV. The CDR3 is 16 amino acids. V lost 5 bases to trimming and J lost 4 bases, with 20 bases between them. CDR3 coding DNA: TGTGCCAGCAGCCACGGGGGACAGTCGAGGGGAGAGACCCAGTACTTC. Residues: CASSHGGQSRGETQYF.

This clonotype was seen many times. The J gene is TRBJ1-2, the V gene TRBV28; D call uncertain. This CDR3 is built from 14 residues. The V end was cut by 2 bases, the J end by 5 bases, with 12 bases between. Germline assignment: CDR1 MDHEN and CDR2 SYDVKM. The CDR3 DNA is TGTGCCAGCAGTTTAAACCAAAACGGGTATGGCTACACCTTC. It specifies CASSLNQNGYGYTF.

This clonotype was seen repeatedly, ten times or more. Here the CDR3 DNA reads TGCGCCAGCAGCCTTACAGGACAGGGCCGTCAGCCCCAGCATTTT. This sequence encodes CASSLTGQGRQPQHF. The chain links TRBV4-1 to TRBJ1-5, with TRBD1 matching over 8 bases. Germline V CDR1 and CDR2: MGHRA, YSYEKL. The CDR3 is made up of 15 amino acids. With 4 bases clipped from V and 6 bases from J, the junction kept 8 bases outside the gene matches.

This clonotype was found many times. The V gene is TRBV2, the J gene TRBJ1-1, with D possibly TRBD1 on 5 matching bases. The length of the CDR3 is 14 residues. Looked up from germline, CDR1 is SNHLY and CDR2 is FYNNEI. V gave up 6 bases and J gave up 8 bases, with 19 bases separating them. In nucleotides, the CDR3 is TGTGCCAGCAGCGATGCGAGGGGCGGAGTCGAAGCTTTCTTT. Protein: CASSDARGGVEAFF.

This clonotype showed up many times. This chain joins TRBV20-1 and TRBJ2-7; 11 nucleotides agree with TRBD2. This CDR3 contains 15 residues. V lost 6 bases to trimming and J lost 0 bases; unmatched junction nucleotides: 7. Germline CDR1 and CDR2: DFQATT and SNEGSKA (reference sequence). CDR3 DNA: TGCAGTGCGGAAACCGGGACTAGCGGCTCCTACGAGCAGTACTTC. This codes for CSAETGTSGSYEQYF.

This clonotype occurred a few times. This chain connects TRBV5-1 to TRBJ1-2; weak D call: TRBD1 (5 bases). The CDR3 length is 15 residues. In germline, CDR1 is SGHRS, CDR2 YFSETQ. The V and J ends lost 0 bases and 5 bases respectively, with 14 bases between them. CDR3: CASSLGTRSQYGYTF. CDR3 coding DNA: TGCGCCAGCAGCTTGGGGACAAGGAGTCAGTATGGCTACACCTTC.

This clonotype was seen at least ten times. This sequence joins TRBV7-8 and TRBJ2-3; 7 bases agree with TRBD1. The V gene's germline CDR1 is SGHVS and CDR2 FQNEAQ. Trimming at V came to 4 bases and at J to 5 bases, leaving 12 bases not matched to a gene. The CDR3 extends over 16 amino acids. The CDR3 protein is CASSSPRDSAGDTQYF. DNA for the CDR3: TGTGCCAGCAGCTCCCCTAGGGACAGCGCGGGAGATACGCAGTATTTT.

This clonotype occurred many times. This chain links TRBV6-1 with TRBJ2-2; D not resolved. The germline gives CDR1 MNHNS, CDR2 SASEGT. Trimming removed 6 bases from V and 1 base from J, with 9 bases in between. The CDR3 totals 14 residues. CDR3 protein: CASSQAVNTGELFF. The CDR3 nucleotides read TGTGCCAGCAGCCAGGCAGTGAACACCGGGGAGCTGTTTTTT.